This T cell receptor (beta chain) was recovered during a study of T-cell reconstitution after alpha-beta-depleted transplantation in children. Study observations and caveats: Most T-cell counts and diversity one year after the transplant came from T cells that were newly produced. Reported findings indicate that, about two months after transplant, alpha-beta T cells came from several hundred expanded clones, which were derived from non-depleted graft cells. The origin of high day-60 TCRbeta diversity in some patients lay in surviving recipient T cells and thymic progenitors.

Trimming pared 4 bases from V and 5 bases from J, leaving 17 bases between. The length of the CDR3 is 15 residues. CDR1 and CDR2 from the germline V gene are LGHDT and YNNKEL (reference sequence). Unique molecular identifiers were used in preparing the TCRbeta library. TCRdb analysed the PCR reads with MiXCR anew, one entry per CDR3 protein. The sample consists of 30,000 or so distinct CDR3 sequences, 5.5% to 7% of them appearing once. This clonotype was detected many times. As yet, its antigen is unknown. The receptor was isolated from a child less than two years old who had a stem cell transplant for acute myeloid leukemia, so the T cells may come from the graft donor. The rearrangement uses TRBV3-1 and TRBJ2-5; D may be TRBD2 (7 bases). The sample consisted of peripheral blood, taken 60 days after TCRalphabeta/CD19-depleted stem cell transplant. The CDR3 bases are TGTGCCAGCAGCCCAGGGGAGGGGGGCCAGGAGACCCAGTACTTC. It codes for CASSPGEGGQETQYF.